These T cell receptor beta chains were read from a single sample in a study of a mutant IDH1 vaccine in newly diagnosed glioma. Libraries were prepared by immunoSEQ multiplex PCR; TCRdb keeps only in-frame clonotypes and omits some of them. The sample lists 60,000 to 75,000 clones, around 84% seen once, with roughly 2% in the top ten. Antigens for these TCRs are unknown. This material consisted of PBMCs, taken from a glioma patient whose treatment included an IDH1 peptide vaccine. The receptors derive from a man aged 25-45 years with glioma. Each CDR3 is given without its conserved first and last residue. The D gene is left open where the match is weak.

v_gene	d_gene	len	CDR3aa
TRBV7-9	TRBD1	13	ASSSRQGRNEKLF
TRBV5-6	NA	11	ASSFSRVDEQY
TRBV7-9	TRBD1	13	ASSLVLGGLDEQF
TRBV14	NA	11	ASSHLNTDTQY
TRBV18	NA	11	ASSGGARSEQY
TRBV7-3	NA	11	ASSYTGSSPLH
TRBV4-2	NA	12	ASSQDWAGTEAF
TRBV7-8	TRBD1	14	ASRKTGTDSYNEQF
TRBV6-1	TRBD1	12	ASSHRDRAPEAF
TRBV27	TRBD2	14	ASSTSSGGAYNEQF
TRBV5-1	NA	14	ASSLGERRSSYEQY
TRBV5-1	NA	12	ASSLGRRGETQY
TRBV5-1	TRBD2	14	ASSLVAGAGQETQY
TRBV28	NA	15	ASSWSWRRDLRQPQH
TRBV5-4	NA	10	ASRGSGGELF
TRBV7-9	NA	14	ASSLARASSTDTQY
TRBV2	NA	12	ASSSGSTENGYT
TRBV5-4	TRBD1	14	ASSPGGRDTNYGYT
TRBV5-5	NA	11	ASSLDGSYEQY
TRBV19	TRBD2	12	ASSILAGGETQY
TRBV25-1	TRBD1	13	ASSGTGASNQPQH
TRBV9	NA	11	ASSAGLNTEAF
TRBV5-1	TRBD2	13	ASSLSLAGSDTQY
TRBV4-2	TRBD2	14	ASSQDTRGATYEQY
TRBV25-1	TRBD1	14	ASRKTGVLYNSPLH
TRBV9	NA	16	ASSVVSRQAPSTDTQY
TRBV4-3	TRBD1	14	ASSQERTGQAYEQY
TRBV5-6	TRBD1	12	ASSVGAGGSEQY
TRBV19	NA	12	ASSIDRAGREQY
TRBV7-8	NA	10	ASSPVPDTQY
TRBV9	NA	12	ASSEGTQTGELF
TRBV7-2	NA	10	ASSFLKGEAF
TRBV12-1	NA	10	ASSPQGNEQF
TRBV2	NA	12	ASSHPGGADTQY
TRBV28	TRBD1	12	ASSPPGQGRGYT
TRBV5-6	NA	10	ASSQLKETQY
TRBV18	NA	13	ASSPSGQSVYGYT
TRBV7-8	TRBD1	13	ASSLTTGTYTEAF
TRBV7-9	NA	12	ASSLARDQETQY
TRBV7-8	NA	12	ASSLEGEFKPQH
TRBV6-6	NA	10	ASSYGVGGYT
TRBV30	TRBD1	13	AWSAPDRPRDEQY
TRBV13	NA	12	ASSQGLLKGEQY
TRBV19	TRBD1	14	ASSISLGQGNREQY
TRBV19	NA	11	ASWVAGFGGYT